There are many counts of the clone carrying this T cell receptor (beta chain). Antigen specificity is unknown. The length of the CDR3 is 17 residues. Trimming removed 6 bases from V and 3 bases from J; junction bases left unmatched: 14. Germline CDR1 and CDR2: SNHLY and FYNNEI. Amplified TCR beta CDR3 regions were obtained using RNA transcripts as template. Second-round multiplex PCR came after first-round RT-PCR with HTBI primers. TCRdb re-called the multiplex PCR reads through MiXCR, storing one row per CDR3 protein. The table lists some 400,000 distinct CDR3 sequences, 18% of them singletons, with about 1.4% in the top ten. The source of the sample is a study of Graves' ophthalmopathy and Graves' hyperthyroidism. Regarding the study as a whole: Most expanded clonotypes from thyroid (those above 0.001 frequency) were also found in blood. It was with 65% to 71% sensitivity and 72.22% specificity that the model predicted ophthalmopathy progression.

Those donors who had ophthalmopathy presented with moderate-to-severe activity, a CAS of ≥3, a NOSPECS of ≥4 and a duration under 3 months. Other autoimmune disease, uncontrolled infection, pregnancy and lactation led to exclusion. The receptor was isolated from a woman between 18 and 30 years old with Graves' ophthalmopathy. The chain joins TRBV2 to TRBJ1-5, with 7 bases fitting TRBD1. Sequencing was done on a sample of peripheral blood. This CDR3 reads CASRGGTAKTYNQPQHF. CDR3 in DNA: TGTGCCAGCAGGGGGGGGACAGCGAAAACTTACAATCAGCCCCAGCATTTT.